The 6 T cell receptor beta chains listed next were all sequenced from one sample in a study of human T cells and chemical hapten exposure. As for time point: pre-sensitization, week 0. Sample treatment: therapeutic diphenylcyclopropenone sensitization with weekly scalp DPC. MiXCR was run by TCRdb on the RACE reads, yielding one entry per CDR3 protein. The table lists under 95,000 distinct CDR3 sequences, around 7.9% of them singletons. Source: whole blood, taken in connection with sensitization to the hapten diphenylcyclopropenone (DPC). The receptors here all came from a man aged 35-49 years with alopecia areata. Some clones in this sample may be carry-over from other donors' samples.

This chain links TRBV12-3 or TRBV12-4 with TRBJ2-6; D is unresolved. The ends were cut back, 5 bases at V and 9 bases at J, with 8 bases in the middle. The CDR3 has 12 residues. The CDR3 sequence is CASSPGRNVLTF. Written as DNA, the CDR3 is TGTGCCAGCAGTCCAGGACGCAACGTCCTGACTTTC.

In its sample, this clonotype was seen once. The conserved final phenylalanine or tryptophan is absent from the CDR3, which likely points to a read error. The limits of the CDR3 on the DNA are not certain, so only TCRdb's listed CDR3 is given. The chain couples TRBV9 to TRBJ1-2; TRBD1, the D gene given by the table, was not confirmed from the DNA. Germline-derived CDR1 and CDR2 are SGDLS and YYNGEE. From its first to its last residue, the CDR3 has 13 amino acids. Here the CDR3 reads CASSAGTTTAVTL.

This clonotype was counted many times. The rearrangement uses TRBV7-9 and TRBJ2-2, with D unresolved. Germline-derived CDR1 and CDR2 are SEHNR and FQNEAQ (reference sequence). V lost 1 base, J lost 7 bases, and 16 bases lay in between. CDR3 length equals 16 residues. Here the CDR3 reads CASSLGSGSESGELFF. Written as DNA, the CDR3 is TGTGCCAGCAGCTTAGGATCAGGCAGCGAGAGCGGGGAGCTGTTTTTT.

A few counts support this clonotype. CDR3 sequence (DNA): TGTGCCACCAGCAGAGACCCCGCTAGCGGGATTGGTGAGCAGTTCTTC. Translation gives CATSRDPASGIGEQFF. The J gene is TRBJ2-1, the V gene TRBV15, with 9 bases lining up with TRBD2. This CDR3 is built from 16 residues. CDR1 is LNHNV and CDR2 is YYDKDF in the germline V gene (reference sequence). Trimming removed 0 bases from V and 9 bases from J; junction bases left unmatched: 9.

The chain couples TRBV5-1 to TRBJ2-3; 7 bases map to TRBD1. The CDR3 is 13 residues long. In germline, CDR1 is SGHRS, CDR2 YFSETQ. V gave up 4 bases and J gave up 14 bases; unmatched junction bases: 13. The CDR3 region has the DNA TGCGCCAGCAGCCAAAATCCCGACAGGGATGCGTATTTT. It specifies CASSQNPDRDAYF.

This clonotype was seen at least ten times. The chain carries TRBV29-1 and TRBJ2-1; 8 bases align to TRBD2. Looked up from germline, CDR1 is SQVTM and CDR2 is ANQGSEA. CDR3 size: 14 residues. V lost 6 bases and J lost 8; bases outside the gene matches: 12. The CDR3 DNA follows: TGCAGCGTCCGCGGAGCGGGAGTGGTAGATGAGCAGTTCTTC. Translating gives CSVRGAGVVDEQFF.